This entry is about one T cell receptor (beta chain). The antigen is not known. This specimen comes from a study of cytomegalovirus exposure and HLA in healthy donors. Whole-study findings and limits: In a later analysis, an Asian-associated ancestry cluster reportedly showed fewer N-insertions than the approximately 610-donor mean. The investigators catalogued 150 to 200 TCR beta chains as cytomegalovirus-associated.

The donors were healthy bone marrow donors. Trimming removed 2 bases from V and 8 bases from J, with 16 bases in between. Per germline, CDR1 GTSNPN and CDR2 SVGIG (reference sequence). CDR3 length: 15 amino acids. Researchers ran the PCR with 60 Vbeta and 13 Jbeta primers. TCRdb's table, derived via immunoSEQ multiplex PCR, lists solely in-frame clones and lacks some. The sample lists 100,000 or so clones, around 75% seen once, with around 14% in the top ten. The gene calls are TRBV30 and TRBJ1-6; the D gene is possibly TRBD1 (5 bases). The sequence came from a male donor in good health and CMV-seropositive. Sequencing was performed on PBMCs. This CDR3 is CAWSPRPGGHSPLHF. The CDR3 nucleotides are TGTGCCTGGAGTCCCCGACCCGGGGGTCATTCACCCCTCCACTTT.